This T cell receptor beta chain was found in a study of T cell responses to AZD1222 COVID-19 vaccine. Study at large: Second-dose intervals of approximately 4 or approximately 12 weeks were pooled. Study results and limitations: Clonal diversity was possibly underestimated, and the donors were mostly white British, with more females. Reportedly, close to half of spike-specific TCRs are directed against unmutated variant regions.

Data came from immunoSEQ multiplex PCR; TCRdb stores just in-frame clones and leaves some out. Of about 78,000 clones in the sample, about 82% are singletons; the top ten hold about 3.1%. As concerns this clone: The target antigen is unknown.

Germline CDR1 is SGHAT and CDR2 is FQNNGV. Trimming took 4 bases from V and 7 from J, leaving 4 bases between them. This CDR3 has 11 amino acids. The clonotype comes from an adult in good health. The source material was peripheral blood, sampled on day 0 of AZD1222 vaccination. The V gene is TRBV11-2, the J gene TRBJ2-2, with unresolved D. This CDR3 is CASSYHGELFF. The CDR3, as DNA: TGTGCCAGCAGCTATCACGGGGAGCTGTTTTTT.